These 16 T cell receptor beta chains share one sample of origin, sequenced in a study of blood T cell repertoires in COVID-19. Here immunoSEQ multiplex PCR was the method, and the copy in TCRdb shows in-frame clones only, minus some. Among 80,000 to 95,000 clones listed, about 76% were seen once. What was sequenced was peripheral blood. Every receptor here comes from a man older than 75 with acute or convalescent COVID-19.

The CDR3 region has the DNA TGTGCCAGTAGTATAGATACCCGACAGCTGTCGTCACCCCTCCACTTT. Protein sequence: CASSIDTRQLSSPLHF. The genes are TRBV19 and TRBJ1-6; the D gene is possibly TRBD1 (5 bases). Between the trimmed V and J ends, which lost 0 bases and 10 bases, there was a span of 16 bases. Per the germline V gene, CDR1 is LNHDA and CDR2 is SQIVND (reference sequence). The CDR3 loop spans 16 amino acids. Variable domain in full (rest from reference TRBV19 and TRBJ1-6): DGGITQSPKYLFRKEGQNVTLSCEQNLNHDAMYWYRQDPGQGLRLIYYSQIVNDFQKGDIAEGYSVSREKKESFPLTVTSAQKNPTAFYLCASSIDTRQLSSPLHFGNGTRLTVT.

This chain joins TRBV29-1 and TRBJ1-1, with TRBD1 matching 7 bases. The CDR3 is 16 amino acids. Trimming at V came to 8 bases and at J to 0 bases, leaving 15 bases not matched to a gene. The germline V gene has CDR1 SQVTM and CDR2 ANQGSEA. The CDR3 bases are TGCAGCTCTGGGGGGATCCCGGGACAGCTGAACACTGAAGCTTTCTTT. As protein: CSSGGIPGQLNTEAFF.

This chain links TRBV28 with TRBJ1-2; 7 nucleotides line up with TRBD1. The germline CDR1 and CDR2 sequences are MDHEN and SYDVKM. Unmatched junction bases numbered 9, after V lost 4 bases and J lost 4 bases. CDR3 length equals 15 residues. For the CDR3, the DNA is TGTGCCAGCAGTTCAGGCGGACAGGTTACCTATGGCTACACCTTC. Translating it yields CASSSGGQVTYGYTF.

The CDR3 protein is CASSYSTGNQPQHF. CDR3 nucleotide sequence: TGTGCCAGCAGTTACTCGACAGGGAACCAGCCCCAGCATTTT. The genes are TRBV6-6 and TRBJ1-5, with 7 bases fitting TRBD1. V shed 0 bases, J shed 7 bases, and the junction held 3 bases outside the gene matches. There are 14 residues in the CDR3. Per the germline V gene, CDR1 is MNHNY and CDR2 is SVGAGI (reference sequence).

By proportion, this clone is hyperexpanded. This chain connects TRBV25-1 to TRBJ1-1; the D gene is possibly TRBD1 (6 bases). The CDR3 is 15 amino acids. Germline assignment: CDR1 MGHDK and CDR2 SYGVNS. Deletions cut 1 base from V and 3 bases from J, with 12 bases between. DNA of the CDR3: TGTGCCAGCAGTGAATCGGCAGAGGGGGACACTGAAGCTTTCTTT. It yields the protein CASSESAEGDTEAFF. Using reference TRBV25-1 and TRBJ1-1 for the parts outside the CDR3, the full variable domain is EADIYQTPRYLVIGTGKKITLECSQTMGHDKMYWYQQDPGMELHLIHYSYGVNSTEKGDLSSESTVSRIRTEHFPLTLESARPSHTSQYLCASSESAEGDTEAFFGQGTRLTVV.

V and J are TRBV18 and TRBJ1-2, with 9 bases matching TRBD1. V lost 3 bases, J lost 8 bases, and 16 bases stayed unmatched. Germline CDR1 is KGHSH and CDR2 is LQKENI. The CDR3 runs 17 residues. The DNA for the CDR3 is TGTGCCAGCTCACCTGCACCCAGGACAGGGGATTCGGGAGGCTACACCTTC. Translating gives CASSPAPRTGDSGGYTF. The whole variable domain, filled in from reference TRBV18 and TRBJ1-2, reads NAGVMQNPRHLVRRRGQEARLRCSPMKGHSHVYWYRQLPEEGLKFMVYLQKENIIDESGMPKERFSAEFPKEGPSILRIQQVVRGDSAAYFCASSPAPRTGDSGGYTFGSGTRLTVV.

The CDR3: CSARQGDFGYTF. Written as DNA, the CDR3 is TGCAGCGCGCGACAGGGTGATTTCGGCTACACCTTC. The rearrangement joins TRBV29-1 to TRBJ1-2; 7 positions agree with TRBD1. Trimming at V came to 7 bases and at J to 8 bases, leaving 10 bases not matched to a gene. The germline V gene has CDR1 SQVTM and CDR2 ANQGSEA. This CDR3 has 12 amino acids.

The rearrangement joins TRBV6-2 or TRBV6-3 to TRBJ2-5; TRBD2 matches 14 bases. CDR1 and CDR2 (germline): MNHEY, SVGEGT. This CDR3 spans 17 amino acids. The V segment lost 6 bases and the J segment 5 bases; nucleotides outside the gene matches: 11. The CDR3 DNA sequence: TGTGCCAGCAGCCTGACTAGCGGGAGGGCCATTAGGGAGACCCAGTACTTC. Translation: CASSLTSGRAIRETQYF.

The chain uses TRBV28 and TRBJ2-7; D may be TRBD2 (5 bases). This CDR3 spans 14 amino acids. Trimming cost V 6 bases and J 4 bases, with 16 bases left between them. Germline V gene lookup returns CDR1 MDHEN and CDR2 SYDVKM. This chain's CDR3 is CASSTHSRGYEQYF. In nucleotides, the CDR3 is TGTGCCAGCAGCACCCATAGTAGAGGGTACGAGCAGTACTTC.

The chain links TRBV30 to TRBJ2-1; 13 bases line up with TRBD2. The CDR3 spans 14 residues. V gave up 7 bases and J gave up 5 bases; unmatched junction bases: 5. Germline values: CDR1 GTSNPN, CDR2 SVGIG (reference sequence). Here the CDR3 DNA reads TGTGCCTCGCGGACTAGCGGGAGTCACAATGAGCAGTTCTTC. This gives the protein CASRTSGSHNEQFF.

The chain uses TRBV7-9 and TRBJ1-3; D remains ambiguous. In germline, CDR1 is SEHNR, CDR2 FQNEAQ (reference sequence). The V end was cut by 5 bases, the J end by 1 base, with 15 bases between. This CDR3 region has 16 residues. The CDR3 coding sequence is TGTGCCAGCAGCCCTAGGACGAGGACTTCTGGAAACACCATATATTTT. Protein: CASSPRTRTSGNTIYF.

The rearrangement joins TRBV3-1 (or the pseudogene TRBV3-2) to TRBJ2-2; 9 bases are shared with TRBD1. CDR3 length equals 15 residues. The junction had 5 bases not matched to a gene; V was cut back by 6 bases and J by 3 bases. The germline CDR1 and CDR2 sequences are LGHDT and YNNKEL (reference sequence). The CDR3 is CASRRRDRDTGELFF. CDR3 DNA sequence: TGTGCCAGCAGGCGGAGGGACAGGGACACCGGGGAGCTGTTTTTT.

The V gene is TRBV20-1, the J gene TRBJ2-1; D might be TRBD1 (5 bases). In germline, CDR1 is DFQATT, CDR2 SNEGSKA (reference sequence). The V end was cut by 3 bases, the J end by 4 bases, with 16 bases between. The CDR3 is 15 amino acids. The CDR3 DNA is TGCAGTGCTAGTCTCTATGGGGCTGGGTACAATGAGCAGTTCTTC. Encoded protein: CSASLYGAGYNEQFF.

This clone was observed a handful of times. The chain carries TRBV7-2 and TRBJ1-2; D is perhaps TRBD1 (6 bases). V lost 1 base and J lost 4, with 10 bases in between. Germline CDR1 is SGHTA and CDR2 is FQGNSA. The CDR3 has 14 residues. The CDR3 is CASSLVAQGYGYTF. The CDR3 DNA reads TGTGCCAGCAGCTTAGTAGCACAGGGCTATGGCTACACCTTC.

The chain employs TRBV5-6 and TRBJ2-3, with unresolved D. The germline V gene encodes CDR1 SGHDT and CDR2 YYEEEE. CDR3 size: 15 residues. V lost 3 bases and J lost 2, with 13 bases in between. CDR3 nucleotide sequence: TGTGCCAGCAGCTCCTTTAGAATCGCCACAGATACGCAGTATTTT. Protein sequence: CASSSFRIATDTQYF.

This clone showed up just once. The chain uses TRBV5-1 and TRBJ2-1; a weak D match, TRBD1 (6 bases). The CDR3 consists of 16 residues. Looked up from germline, CDR1 is SGHRS and CDR2 is YFSETQ. The V gene lost 4 bases and the J gene lost 1 base, with 15 bases spanning the gap. The CDR3 coding sequence is TGCGCCAGCAGCCAACAGGGCGTCGCGTCCTACAATGAGCAGTTCTTC. Its protein product is CASSQQGVASYNEQFF.